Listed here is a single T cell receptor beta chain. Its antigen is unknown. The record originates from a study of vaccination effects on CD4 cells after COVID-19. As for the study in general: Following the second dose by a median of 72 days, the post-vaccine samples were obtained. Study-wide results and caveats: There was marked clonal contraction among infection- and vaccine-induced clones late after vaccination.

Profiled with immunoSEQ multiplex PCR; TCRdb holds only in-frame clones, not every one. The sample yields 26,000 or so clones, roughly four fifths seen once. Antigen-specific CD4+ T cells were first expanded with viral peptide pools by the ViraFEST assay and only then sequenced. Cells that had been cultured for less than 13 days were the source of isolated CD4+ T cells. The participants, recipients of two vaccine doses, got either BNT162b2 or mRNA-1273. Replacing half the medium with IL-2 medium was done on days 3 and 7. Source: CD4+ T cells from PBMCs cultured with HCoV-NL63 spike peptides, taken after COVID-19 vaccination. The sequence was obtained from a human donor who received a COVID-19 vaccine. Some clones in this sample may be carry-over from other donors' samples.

In nucleotides, the CDR3 is TGTGCCAGCAGTTACGGGGTGGCTAAAAGCTGGGAGACCCAGTACTTC. This gives the protein CASSYGVAKSWETQYF. V gene TRBV6-2 or TRBV6-3 combines with J gene TRBJ2-5; D is unresolved. CDR3 size: 16 residues. CDR1 is MNHEY and CDR2 is SVGEGT in the germline V gene. V lost 2 bases and J lost 5, with 18 bases in between.